This TCR beta chain was profiled in a study of CXCR3-negative and CXCR3-positive naive CD8 T cells (dated by TCRdb to the late 2010s). For the study in its entirety: In total, some 140 million TRB reads were obtained, or roughly 1.5 +/- 0.3 million reads per library. Diversity and physicochemical repertoire analyses were performed on around twelve donors pooled from two independent experiments. The TRBV-TRBJ cluster analysis covered naive subsets from 5 donors and memory cells from 3 donors. The research as a whole found: Naive CXCR3-negative and CXCR3-positive cells from the same donor showed similar TRBV-TRBJ usage, whereas memory cells showed distinct patterns. Because CXCR3 expression was partially decreased after cryopreservation, freshly isolated PBMCs were used for most assays. Repertoire diversity was comparably high in both naive subsets but much lower in memory CD8+ T cells. Because surface CD5, which is linked to self-reactivity in mice, was comparable between the naive subsets, TCR interaction strength was also inferred from TRB CDR3 physicochemical properties. Compared with CXCR3-negative naive cells, CXCR3-positive naive cells had TRB CDR3s with higher hydrophobicity (lower Kidera factor 4), lower energy, and higher strength and volume indices.

A word on this clonotype: Its antigen specificity is not known.

Reading from cysteine to phenylalanine, the CDR3 counts 11 amino acids. No DNA appears here. CDR1 and CDR2 were assigned from the germline V gene (reference sequence) as DFQATT and SNEGSKA. Sequencer: NextSeq 550. The Human TCR Profiling Kit (MiLaboratory) was used to prepare UMI-labeled 5' RACE TRB cDNA libraries. cDNA synthesis used the entire amount of extracted RNA, and PCR amplification then used the entire amount of cDNA produced. Libraries were prepared in parallel with an identical number of PCR cycles. The paper's data handling went like this. With a minimum of two reads required per UMI, MIGEC and MiXCR pulled out about 52,000 +/- 9,100 unique UMI-labeled TRB cDNA molecules from each library. On average, each library contained 40,000 +/- 10,000 functional in-frame TRB CDR3 nucleotide clonotypes without stop codons. After downsampling to 5000 UMI-labeled TRB molecules per sample, diversity metrics such as normalized Shannon-Wiener and Chao1 were calculated in VDJtools. VDJtools computed clonotype-size-weighted physicochemical properties of the central five CDR3 residues: interaction energy, strength, volume and Kidera factor 4. TCRdb reprocessed the reads, and each CDR3 protein sequence is entered once, without DNA. TCRdb, rather than the study authors, made the V and J calls. The table for this sample records around 140,000 distinct CDR3 sequences. The ten largest clones add up to 0.41% of the sample.

For every CD8+ T cell subset, 300,000 cells were flow-sorted straight into RLT lysis buffer, and each subset was sorted in triplicate. To keep memory contaminants out, a stringent definition of naive CD8+ T cells was applied: CD45RO-CCR7+CD27+CD95-. Peripheral blood mononuclear cells were isolated from buffy coats using standard density gradient centrifugation. A FACSAria III was used to flow-sort naive CXCR3-negative and CXCR3-positive CD8+ T cells. Total RNA was extracted from sorted cells with an RNeasy Mini Kit. Recombination joined TRBV20-1 with TRBJ2-7; absent DNA, TCRdb's TRBD1 call cannot be checked. The origin of this receptor is a human donor in good health. Some clones in this sample may be carry-over from other donors' samples. The sample comprised naive CXCR3+ CD8+ T cells from blood. The sample's cell subset or site label is to be understood as: CD45RO-CCR7+CD27+CD95- naive CD8+ T cells expressing CXCR3 (TNR3+). The CDR3 sequence is CSARDLREQYF.